This entry lists 2 T cell receptor beta chains sequenced from one sample in a study of TIL therapy for anti-PD-1-resistant metastatic lung cancer. The libraries were made with immunoSEQ v3. Measured with immunoSEQ multiplex PCR; TCRdb has only the in-frame clones, and not every one. This table has 5,000 to 8,000 clones, around two thirds appearing once. Indicated time point: pre-treatment sample, taken before nivolumab and TIL therapy. The tumor samples were excised metastases, mostly pleural nodules or supraclavicular lymph nodes. The input for sequencing was tumor tissue, taken at baseline. The receptors originated from a person aged 25-85 years with non-small cell lung cancer.

V and J are TRBV28 and TRBJ2-7; TRBD2 agrees at 7 bases. The V segment lost 6 bases and the J segment 0 bases; nucleotides outside the gene matches: 2. CDR1 is MDHEN, CDR2 SYDVKM, per germline. This CDR3 comprises 13 residues. The CDR3 sequence: CASRGGSSYEQYF. The DNA of the CDR3 is TGTGCCAGCAGGGGGGGGAGCTCCTACGAGCAGTACTTC.

This clone was detected only a few times. The chain joins TRBV2 to TRBJ1-5, with D unresolved. Trimming shortened V by 8 bases and J by 4 bases, and 18 bases separated the two germline ends. Germline V gene sequence: CDR1 SNHLY, CDR2 FYNNEI. The CDR3 consists of 15 residues. This chain's CDR3 is CASGDTGLGNQPQHF. The CDR3 coding sequence is TGTGCCAGCGGGGATACGGGGTTGGGGAATCAGCCCCAGCATTTT.